A single TCR beta chain is shown here with its context. Its antigen is still unknown. Per-base quality was not reported, and no clone a single base away is much larger than it. Including cysteine and phenylalanine, the CDR3 has 18 amino acids. Only CDR3 DNA remains: 54 bases, in frame from the first base. According to the germline V gene, CDR1 reads SGHRS and CDR2 reads YFSETQ. Compared with germline, V lacks 0 bases and J lacks 3 bases; bases without a gene match: 10. TCR beta CDR3 regions were amplified from genomic DNA with the immunoSEQ v3 hsTCRB kit using bias-controlled multiplex PCR. TCR libraries were sequenced on an Illumina NextSeq 500 to around 2.1 million read pairs for survey level or about 5-6.5 million for deep level. As for the authors' bioinformatics: V, D and J genes were assigned, non-productive sequences were removed, and clonality was reported by immunoSEQ Analyzer software. Repertoires were compared by productive Simpson clonality and by the Morisita overlap index of productive TRB rearrangements between infused TIL and blood. Absolute clonotype counts in blood were estimated by multiplying the lymphocyte count by the CD3+ fraction and by the productive frequency of the clone. This immuneACCESS table, as held by TCRdb, lists in-frame sequences with V and J called but not all clones. Of the missing ones, under half trace to an unresolved V gene in checked studies; the others have no known cause. V and J calls and clone size are given by that table; D and trimming were obtained from the DNA. Present in this sample are roughly 58,000 clones, around four fifths of which were seen just once. The ten largest account for less than 3% of the sample.

The time point label for this specimen denotes: pre-treatment sample, taken before nivolumab and TIL therapy. Adults with stage 4 NSCLC were enrolled from October 2017 to January 2020 in a dual-center phase I trial. The samples were drawn from an open-label, single-arm phase I trial testing tumor-infiltrating lymphocyte therapy combined with nivolumab in advanced non-small cell lung cancer. Blood mononuclear cells from EDTA tubes were separated on a Ficoll gradient and snap-frozen as pellets, and DNA was extracted from the cells using a Qiagen mini-prep kit. This sample is drawn from a study of TIL therapy for anti-PD-1-resistant metastatic lung cancer (dated by TCRdb to the early 2020s). A note on the overall study: Tumors were collected before any PD-1/PD-L1 blockade, after which patients were given nivolumab, and patients who progressed were given lymphodepletion, an infusion of expanded TIL and IL-2. Enrolled patients had a median age of around 50 years (range roughly 38-80) and a median tumor PD-L1 proportion score of approximately 6.2%. The cohort was predominantly lung adenocarcinoma, with four EGFR-mutant and two ALK-rearranged tumors, and half of patients were current or former smokers. Across the cohort, whole-exome sequencing showed a median non-synonymous tumor mutation burden of less than 1.7 mutations per megabase. Tumor and peripheral blood T cell receptor beta sequencing was used to track clonotypes across tumor, expanded TIL product and serial blood samples. Study-wide conclusions, independent of this receptor: The study protocol defined all tumor marker inferences as exploratory. The baseline peripheral repertoire was partially replaced by infused TIL clonotypes, which then decayed over months, and persistence showed no apparent association with response. The cohort was highly selected, including more treatment-naive, never-smoker and oncogene-addicted patients than is typical, which limits generalizability.

This TCR derives from a person between 25 and 79 years old with non-small cell lung cancer. The chain links TRBV5-1 with TRBJ2-5; a stretch of 11 junction bases matches TRBD2. The source material was blood, sampled at baseline. CDR3 sequence: CASSLVFGTSGAKETQYF. The nucleotide sequence is TGCGCCAGCAGCTTGGTGTTCGGGACTAGCGGTGCAAAAGAGACCCAGTACTTC.